Listed here is a single TCR beta chain. The CDR3 is made up of 17 amino acids. With V trimmed by 0 bases and J by 3 bases, 5 bases remained unmatched. Germline values: CDR1 SGHKS, CDR2 YYEKEE (reference sequence). The sample belongs to a study of blood T cell repertoires in COVID-19. About the study: Italy, Spain and the United States were the sources of the convalescent and acute COVID-19 samples.

As originally analysed: Amplification of reference gene primers provided the estimated nucleated cell counts. Generated by immunoSEQ multiplex PCR, the TCRdb table keeps only in-frame clones and is missing some. V and J calls and clone size are copied from that table; D and trimming were computed from the DNA. The sample holds about 160,000 clones, roughly 93% seen once. This clonotype was sampled from a man aged 18-30 years with acute or convalescent COVID-19. What was sequenced was peripheral blood. The chain is built from TRBV5-5 and TRBJ2-2; 10 bases map to TRBD2. The CDR3 protein is CASSLDLAGVDTGELFF. CDR3 DNA: TGTGCCAGCAGCTTGGATCTAGCGGGAGTGGACACCGGGGAGCTGTTTTTT.